One and the same sample provided the 8 T cell receptor beta chains below, sequenced in a study of blood T cell repertoires in COVID-19. TCRdb's copy holds only in-frame clones and misses some; the assay was immunoSEQ multiplex PCR. This repertoire shows roughly 29,000 clones, 70% to 90% found once; its top ten account for 25% to 30%. The material sequenced was peripheral blood. All receptors derive from a woman of 80 years or more with COVID-19, enrolled during active disease.

The chain joins TRBV7-2 to TRBJ1-1; D is perhaps TRBD1 (5 bases). This CDR3 region has 14 residues. CDR1 is SGHTA, CDR2 FQGNSA, per germline. Between the trimmed V and J ends, which lost 3 bases and 1 base, there was a span of 9 bases. The CDR3 loop is CASSFQGQNTEAFF. CDR3 DNA: TGTGCCAGCAGCTTTCAGGGCCAGAACACTGAAGCTTTCTTT.

The chain carries TRBV4-1 and TRBJ2-1; the D gene is possibly TRBD2 (5 bases). The CDR3 runs 17 residues. V shed 0 bases and J shed 7 bases, with 19 bases lying between them. Germline CDR1 and CDR2: MGHRA and YSYEKL. CDR3 in amino acids: CASSQERLAHLGNEQFF. The CDR3 DNA is TGCGCCAGCAGCCAAGAAAGGCTAGCTCACCTCGGGAATGAGCAGTTCTTC.

This chain connects TRBV2 to TRBJ2-3; weak D call: TRBD2 (5 bases). The CDR3 spans 15 residues. Germline V lookup: CDR1 SNHLY, CDR2 FYNNEI. Trimming removed 4 bases from V and 0 bases from J, with 11 bases in between. CDR3 bases: TGTGCCAGCAGTGTAACTAGAACTAGCACAGATACGCAGTATTTT. Translated: CASSVTRTSTDTQYF.

This clone has only one observation. The chain couples TRBV29-1 to TRBJ1-1, with D perhaps matching TRBD1 (6 bases). The germline V gene has CDR1 SQVTM and CDR2 ANQGSEA. The CDR3 loop spans 13 amino acids. The V and J ends lost 6 bases and 7 bases respectively, with 18 bases between them. CDR3 loop: CSVDILDRNEAFF. For the CDR3, the DNA is TGCAGCGTAGACATCCTCGACAGGAATGAAGCTTTCTTT.

The chain joins TRBV19 to TRBJ2-7; possibly TRBD2 for D (5 bases). The ends were cut back, 5 bases at V and 3 bases at J, with 26 bases in the middle. Per the germline V gene, CDR1 is LNHDA and CDR2 is SQIVND (reference sequence). The CDR3 covers 18 residues. The CDR3 nucleotides read TGTGCCAGTAGTCATAGGTCCTCGTCGGGGAAGCACGTCTACGAGCAGTACTTC. It codes for CASSHRSSSGKHVYEQYF. Together with reference TRBV19 and TRBJ2-7, the CDR3 gives the full variable domain: DGGITQSPKYLFRKEGQNVTLSCEQNLNHDAMYWYRQDPGQGLRLIYYSQIVNDFQKGDIAEGYSVSREKKESFPLTVTSAQKNPTAFYLCASSHRSSSGKHVYEQYFGPGTRLTVT.

The rearrangement links TRBV10-1 to TRBJ1-2; D not resolved. Trimming removed 9 bases at V and 4 bases at J, with 9 bases between. The length of the CDR3 is 11 residues. Per the germline V gene, CDR1 is WNHNN and CDR2 is SYGVQD (reference sequence). The CDR3 loop is CASSGIYGYTF. CDR3 nucleotides: TGCGCCAGTTCCGGGATCTATGGCTACACCTTC.

The chain links TRBV27 to TRBJ1-1, with 9 bases identical to TRBD1. The CDR3 loop spans 16 amino acids. Germline V gene data show CDR1 as MNHEY and CDR2 as SMNVEV (reference sequence). With 6 bases clipped from V and 5 bases from J, the junction kept 13 bases outside the gene matches. In nucleotides, the CDR3 is TGTGCCAGCAGGAACCAACGGGACAGGGTTAAAACTGAAGCTTTCTTT. Protein: CASRNQRDRVKTEAFF.

This clone was observed a handful of times. The chain links TRBV28 to TRBJ1-5; 7 bases map to TRBD1. The CDR3 spans 14 residues. Germline CDR1 is MDHEN and CDR2 is SYDVKM. After removal of 5 bases from V and 4 bases from J, the junction contained 5 bases not matched to a gene. CDR3 protein: CASSLGQPNQPQHF. The CDR3 DNA follows: TGTGCCAGCAGTCTGGGACAGCCTAATCAGCCCCAGCATTTT.